Listed here are 17 T cell receptor beta chains from one sample, sequenced in a study of CD8 T cells in ankylosing spondylitis. No antigen has been identified for these receptors. Study-wide findings and caveats: Blood of patients with ankylosing spondylitis appeared to be characterized by a TCR beta motif of several highly homologous variants.

TCRdb re-derived calls from the 5' RACE reads in MiXCR, one entry per CDR3 protein. The data hold some 330,000 distinct CDR3 sequences, with less than 9.5% observed a single time. Sequenced sample: blood, either unsorted or a sorted T cell fraction (not recorded which). These receptor sequences come from a male donor with ankylosing spondylitis.

This clonotype was seen a handful of times. The chain employs TRBV5-6 and TRBJ2-1; 14 bases are a match to TRBD2. CDR3 size: 19 residues. Germline V gene lookup returns CDR1 SGHDT and CDR2 YYEEEE. J gave up 0 bases and V 4 bases, and 9 bases lay outside the gene matches. As DNA, the CDR3 is TGTGCCAGCAGCGTACCGGGACTAGCGGGAGAGTCCTCCTACAATGAGCAGTTCTTC. Protein sequence: CASSVPGLAGESSYNEQFF.

This clonotype was counted between two and nine times. The chain recombines TRBV12-3 or TRBV12-4 with TRBJ1-5; D is undetermined. This CDR3 region has 13 residues. Trimming left V 5 bases short and J 6 bases short, with 11 bases between. In DNA, the CDR3 is TGTGCCAGCAGTCGAGGTTCAACTCAGCCCCAGCATTTT. Translation gives CASSRGSTQPQHF.

This sequence joins TRBV7-9 and TRBJ2-2; TRBD2 agrees at 9 bases. This CDR3 is built from 16 residues. Unmatched junction bases numbered 6, after V lost 2 bases and J lost 5 bases. Germline V gene data show CDR1 as SEHNR and CDR2 as FQNEAQ (reference sequence). The CDR3 here is CASSLLAGDETGELFF. CDR3 nucleotides: TGTGCCAGCAGCTTATTAGCGGGAGACGAAACCGGGGAGCTGTTTTTT. The full variable domain, completed using reference TRBV7-9 and TRBJ2-2, is DTGVSQNPRHKITKRGQNVTFRCDPISEHNRLYWYRQTLGQGPEFLTYFQNEAQLEKSRLLSDRFSAERPKGSFSTLEIQRTEQGDSAMYLCASSLLAGDETGELFFGEGSRLTVL.

This clonotype showed up just a few times. V is TRBV7-3 and J is TRBJ2-1, with a tentative D call TRBD1 (5 bases). Germline CDR1 reads SGHTA; CDR2 reads FQGTGA. The V end lost 5 bases, the J end lost 4 bases, and 15 bases lay between the germline ends. This CDR3 is built from 15 residues. The CDR3 reads CASSLYADSYNEQFF. The DNA of the CDR3 is TGTGCCAGCAGCCTTTACGCCGACAGTTACAATGAGCAGTTCTTC.

The chain has TRBV6-1 and TRBJ2-3; D remains unclear. This CDR3 comprises 14 residues. From germline, CDR1 is MNHNS and CDR2 SASEGT. V dropped 2 bases and J dropped 3 bases, with 9 bases sitting between them. In DNA, the CDR3 is TGTGCCAGCAGTGAAAAGCCCCAGACAGATACGCAGTATTTT. Encoded protein: CASSEKPQTDTQYF.

This clonotype was observed many times. This chain joins TRBV19 and TRBJ2-1; possible D gene TRBD2, 5 bases. The CDR3 sequence is 17 residues long. The ends were cut back, 5 bases at V and 1 base at J, with 18 bases in the middle. Germline lookup yields CDR1 LNHDA and CDR2 SQIVND (reference sequence). The chain's CDR3 is CASSLLSGLSSYNEQFF. CDR3 DNA: TGTGCCAGTAGTTTATTGTCAGGACTTTCGTCCTACAATGAGCAGTTCTTC.

This clonotype has ten or more counts. The V and J genes are TRBV15 and TRBJ2-1; 7 bases are shared with TRBD2. The germline CDR1 and CDR2 sequences are LNHNV and YYDKDF (reference sequence). This CDR3 spans 16 amino acids. Germline trimming cut 1 base from V and 7 bases from J; bases unmatched to any gene: 10. The CDR3 loop reads CATSRALPGGENEQFF. For the CDR3, the DNA is TGTGCCACCAGCAGAGCTCTCCCGGGAGGTGAGAATGAGCAGTTCTTC.

The table lists this clonotype with a few counts. The V and J genes are TRBV27 and TRBJ2-7; D not resolved. Germline lookup yields CDR1 MNHEY and CDR2 SMNVEV (reference sequence). This CDR3 has 14 residues. The ends were cut back, 5 bases at V and 8 bases at J, with 19 bases in the middle. Here the CDR3 DNA reads TGTGCCAGCAGTACTGCCTCAGACAATCTCAAGCAGTACTTC. Translated: CASSTASDNLKQYF.

This clonotype was seen more than once but under ten times. The rearrangement uses TRBV19 and TRBJ2-7, with a weak D call TRBD1 (6 bases). CDR1 is LNHDA and CDR2 is SQIVND in the germline V gene (reference sequence). CDR3 length: 12 amino acids. V was trimmed by 8 bases and J by 3 bases, leaving 11 bases between them. CDR3 coding DNA: TGTGCCAGTCGAATGACAGGCTACGAGCAGTACTTC. This codes for CASRMTGYEQYF.

This clonotype was seen a few times. The chain uses TRBV20-1 and TRBJ1-5, with 9 nucleotides matching TRBD1. V was pared by 2 bases and J by 4 bases, with 3 bases of the junction left unmatched. This CDR3 spans 14 amino acids. Germline V gene sequence: CDR1 DFQATT, CDR2 SNEGSKA (reference sequence). The CDR3 loop is CSARTGGWNQPQHF. CDR3 DNA sequence: TGCAGTGCTAGAACAGGGGGCTGGAATCAGCCCCAGCATTTT.

Ten or more counts support this clonotype. A read error may produce the germline difference seen at one junction end. The chain recombines TRBV28 with TRBJ1-1, with TRBD1 matching over 7 bases. CDR3 length equals 15 residues. Looked up from germline, CDR1 is MDHEN and CDR2 is SYDVKM. CDR3: CASSLFIRGNAEAFF. The CDR3 DNA follows: TGTGCCAGCAGTTTATTCATCAGGGGGAACGCTGAAGCTTTCTTT. Together with reference TRBV28 and TRBJ1-1, the CDR3 gives the full variable domain: DVKVTQSSRYLVKRTGEKVFLECVQDMDHENMFWYRQDPGLGLRLIYFSYDVKMKEKGDIPEGYSVSREKKERFSLILESASTNQTSMYLCASSLFIRGNAEAFFGQGTRLTVV.

This clonotype was counted at least ten times. The chain links TRBV5-5 to TRBJ2-1, with D possibly matching TRBD2 (5 bases). The length of the CDR3 is 15 residues. CDR1 SGHKS and CDR2 YYEKEE come from the germline V gene (reference sequence). The ends were cut back, 0 bases at V and 0 bases at J, with 7 bases in the middle. The CDR3 DNA sequence: TGTGCCAGCAGCTTGGACGGGGTCTCCTACAATGAGCAGTTCTTC. This codes for CASSLDGVSYNEQFF.

This clonotype was counted only a few times. This chain connects TRBV15 to TRBJ2-3; D gene ambiguous. Trimming cost V 7 bases and J 6 bases, with 11 bases left between them. The CDR3 loop spans 12 amino acids. Germline V gene data show CDR1 as LNHNV and CDR2 as YYDKDF (reference sequence). The CDR3 DNA reads TGTGCCACCACCAAAGGTTTGGATACGCAGTATTTT. It is translated as CATTKGLDTQYF.

In its sample, this clonotype was seen a few times. The chain joins TRBV28 to TRBJ2-7; 8 nucleotides align to TRBD2. The CDR3 loop spans 14 amino acids. CDR1 is MDHEN and CDR2 is SYDVKM in the germline V gene. V was pared by 1 base and J by 6 bases, with 5 bases of the junction left unmatched. CDR3 in amino acids: CASSLSSGSLEQYF. CDR3 sequence (DNA): TGTGCCAGCAGTTTATCGAGCGGGAGTCTCGAGCAGTACTTC.

This CDR3 reads CSVEQGPSYEQYF. CDR3 DNA sequence: TGCAGCGTTGAACAGGGGCCCTCCTACGAGCAGTACTTC. The rearrangement links TRBV29-1 to TRBJ2-7, with D perhaps matching TRBD1 (6 bases). The germline V gene has CDR1 SQVTM and CDR2 ANQGSEA. V lost 2 bases and J lost 0, with 8 bases in between. The CDR3 runs 13 residues.

The CDR3 here is CASSLSLPGGTLYEQYF. As DNA, the CDR3 is TGTGCCAGCAGTTTATCACTTCCAGGCGGAACTCTCTACGAGCAGTACTTC. The gene calls are TRBV27 and TRBJ2-7; D uncertain. The CDR3 spans 17 residues. The V gene lost 0 bases and the J gene lost 3 bases, with 18 bases spanning the gap. The germline CDR1 and CDR2 sequences are MNHEY and SMNVEV (reference sequence).

This chain connects TRBV20-1 to TRBJ2-3; 8 bases agree with TRBD2. The germline gives CDR1 DFQATT, CDR2 SNEGSKA (reference sequence). J gave up 7 bases and V 3 bases, and 9 bases lay outside the gene matches. There are 14 residues in the CDR3. CDR3 coding DNA: TGCAGTGCTAGCGCCCGGGAGGGCACTCATACGCAGTATTTT. This sequence encodes CSASAREGTHTQYF.